This T cell receptor (beta chain) appears in the sequencing data of a study of T cell repertoires in cytomegalovirus infection. Findings of the study overall: What dominated the ex vivo response were HLA-C-restricted CMV-specific TCR beta clonotypes.

This CDR3 spans 13 amino acids. The trim removed 2 bases at V and 7 bases at J, leaving 0 bases unmatched. This clonotype was seen at least ten times. The antigen is not known. TCRdb recomputed calls from the reads with MiXCR, one row per CDR3 protein. The sample has around 450,000 distinct CDR3 sequences, about 11% seen once. The TCR was taken from a human donor in good health (CMV status not recorded). Some clones in this sample may be carry-over from other donors' samples. This sequence joins TRBV12-3 or TRBV12-4 and TRBJ2-1, with 9 bases matching TRBD2. The sample comprised PBMCs. Here the CDR3 DNA reads TGTGCCAGCAGTTTACTAGCGGGGAATGAGCAGTTCTTC. Its protein is CASSLLAGNEQFF.